This T cell receptor (beta chain) emerged from a study of CD8 T cells in ankylosing spondylitis. Study conclusions and caveats: Clones linked to disease were reported to show significant enrichment in matched ankylosing spondylitis synovial fluid. In synovial fluid and blood from reactive arthritis, some motif variants were previously reported.

Trimming stripped 2 bases from V and 1 base from J, with 12 bases between. The length of the CDR3 is 15 residues. The germline V gene has CDR1 SGHAT and CDR2 FQNNGV. Via MiXCR, TCRdb re-called the 5' RACE reads, giving one row per CDR3 protein. The sample has fewer than 350,000 distinct CDR3 sequences; roughly 11% are singletons. This clonotype was counted ten times or more. Its antigen is currently unknown. The clonotype was recovered from a female donor with ankylosing spondylitis or in good health (not recorded which). The rearrangement joins TRBV11-2 to TRBJ2-7, with D perhaps matching TRBD2 (5 bases). Sequenced material: blood, either unsorted or a sorted T cell fraction (not recorded which). In nucleotides, the CDR3 is TGTGCCAGCAGCTTAACGGAGCGGAGTTCCTACGAGCAGTACTTC. Its translation: CASSLTERSSYEQYF. The full variable domain, its missing parts supplied by reference TRBV11-2 and TRBJ2-7, is EAGVAQSPRYKIIEKRQSVAFWCNPISGHATLYWYQQILGQGPKLLIQFQNNGVVDDSQLPKDRFSAERLKGVDSTLKIQPAKLEDSAVYLCASSLTERSSYEQYFGPGTRLTVT.